This T cell receptor (beta chain) was captured by sequencing in a study of blood T cell repertoires in COVID-19. With regard to this clone: The same CDR3 also results from other DNA sequences found in this sample.

Here immunoSEQ multiplex PCR was the method, and the copy in TCRdb shows in-frame clones only, minus some. The sample carries 60,000 to 75,000 clones, approximately 85% recorded once. Trimming stripped 0 bases from V and 5 bases from J, with 10 bases between. Germline V CDR1 and CDR2: MNHEY, SVGAGI. This CDR3 is 14 amino acids long. This sequence was found in a human donor in a cohort sampled during active COVID-19. V and J are TRBV6-5 and TRBJ1-1; possible D gene TRBD1, 6 bases. The sample was peripheral blood. The CDR3 protein is CASSYSRGGTEAFF. In nucleotides, the CDR3 is TGTGCCAGCAGTTACTCCAGGGGAGGGACTGAAGCTTTCTTT.